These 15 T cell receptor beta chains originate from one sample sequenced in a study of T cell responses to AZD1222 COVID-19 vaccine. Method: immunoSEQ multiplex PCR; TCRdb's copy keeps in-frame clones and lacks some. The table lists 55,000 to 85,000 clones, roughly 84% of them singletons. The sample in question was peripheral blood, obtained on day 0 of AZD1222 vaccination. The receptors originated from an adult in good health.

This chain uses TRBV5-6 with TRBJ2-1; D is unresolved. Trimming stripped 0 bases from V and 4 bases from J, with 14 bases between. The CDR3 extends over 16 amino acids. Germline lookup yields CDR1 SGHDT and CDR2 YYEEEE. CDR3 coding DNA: TGTGCCAGCAGCTTGGTGGCAGGACCCAATTACAATGAGCAGTTCTTC. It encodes CASSLVAGPNYNEQFF.

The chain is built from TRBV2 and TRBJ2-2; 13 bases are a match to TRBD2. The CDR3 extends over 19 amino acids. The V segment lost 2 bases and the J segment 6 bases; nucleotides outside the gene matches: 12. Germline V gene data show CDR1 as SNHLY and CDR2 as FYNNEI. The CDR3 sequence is CASSEFSLLAGGRPGELFF. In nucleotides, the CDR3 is TGTGCCAGCAGTGAATTTTCGTTACTAGCGGGGGGGCGTCCCGGGGAGCTGTTTTTT.

The CDR3 bases are TGTGCCAGCAGTAGCCCCTACAGGGGGTCCTACGAGCAGTACTTC. It is translated as CASSSPYRGSYEQYF. This chain connects TRBV6-2 or TRBV6-3 to TRBJ2-7, with TRBD1 matching 8 bases. CDR1 and CDR2 from the germline V gene are MNHEY and SVGEGT. The CDR3 covers 15 residues. The ends lost 5 bases at V and 1 base at J; junction bases unmatched: 7.

CDR3 in DNA: TGTGCCAGCAGCCAAAGATTCAACTATGGCTACACCTTC. Amino acids: CASSQRFNYGYTF. The chain has TRBV27 and TRBJ1-2; D is unclear. The CDR3 contains 13 residues. The germline V and J ends were trimmed by 6 bases and 2 bases, with 10 bases remaining between them. Germline assignment: CDR1 MNHEY and CDR2 SMNVEV (reference sequence).

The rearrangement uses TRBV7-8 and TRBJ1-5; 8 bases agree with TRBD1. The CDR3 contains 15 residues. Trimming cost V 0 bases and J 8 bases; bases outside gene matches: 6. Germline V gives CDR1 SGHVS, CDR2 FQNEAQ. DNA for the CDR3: TGTGCCAGCAGCTTAGCCACAGGGGGACGCGAGCCCCAGCATTTT. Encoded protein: CASSLATGGREPQHF.

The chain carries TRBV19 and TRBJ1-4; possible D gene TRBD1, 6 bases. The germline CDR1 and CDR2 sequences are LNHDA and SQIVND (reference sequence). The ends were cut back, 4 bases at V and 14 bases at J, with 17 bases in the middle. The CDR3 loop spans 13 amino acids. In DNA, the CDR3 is TGTGCCAGTAGTACCCGGTCCGGGAGGGGGCTGTTTTTT. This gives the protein CASSTRSGRGLFF.

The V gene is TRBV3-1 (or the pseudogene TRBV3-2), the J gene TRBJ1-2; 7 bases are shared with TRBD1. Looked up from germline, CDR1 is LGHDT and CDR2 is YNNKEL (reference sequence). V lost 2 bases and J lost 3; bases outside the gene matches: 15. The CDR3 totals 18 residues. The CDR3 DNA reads TGTGCCAGCAGCCAACCATACCCCAGCACAGGGGCGGACTATGGCTACACCTTC. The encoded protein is CASSQPYPSTGADYGYTF.

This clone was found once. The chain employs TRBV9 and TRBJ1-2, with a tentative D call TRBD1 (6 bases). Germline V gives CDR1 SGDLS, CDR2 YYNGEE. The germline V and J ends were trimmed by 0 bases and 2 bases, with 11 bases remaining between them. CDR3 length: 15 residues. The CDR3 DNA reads TGTGCCAGCAGCGTAGCTAGCCAGGGGAACTATGGCTACACCTTC. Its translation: CASSVASQGNYGYTF.

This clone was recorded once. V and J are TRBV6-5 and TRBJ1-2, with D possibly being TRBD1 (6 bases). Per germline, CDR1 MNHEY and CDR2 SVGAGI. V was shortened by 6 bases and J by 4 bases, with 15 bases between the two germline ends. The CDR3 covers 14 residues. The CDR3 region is CASRAGGPVYGYTF. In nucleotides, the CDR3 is TGTGCCAGCAGGGCGGGGGGGCCAGTCTATGGCTACACCTTC.

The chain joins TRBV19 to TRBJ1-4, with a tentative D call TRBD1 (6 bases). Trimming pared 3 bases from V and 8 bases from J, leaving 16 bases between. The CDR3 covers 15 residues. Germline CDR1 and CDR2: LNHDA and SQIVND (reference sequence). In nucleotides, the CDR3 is TGTGCCAGTAGTATTGGAGGACGGAGGGGGGAAAAACTGTTTTTT. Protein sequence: CASSIGGRRGEKLFF.

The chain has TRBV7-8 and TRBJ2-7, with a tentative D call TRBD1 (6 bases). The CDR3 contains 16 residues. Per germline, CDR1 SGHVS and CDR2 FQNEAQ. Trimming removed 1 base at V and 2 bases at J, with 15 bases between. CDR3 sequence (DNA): TGTGCCAGCAGCTTAGTAAGGAGCAGGGGAACCTACGAGCAGTACTTC. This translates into CASSLVRSRGTYEQYF.

The CDR3 reads CASSFGPPRQDYNEQFF. Here the CDR3 DNA reads TGTGCCAGCAGCTTCGGTCCCCCTCGCCAGGACTACAATGAGCAGTTCTTC. This chain uses TRBV5-8 with TRBJ2-1; D ambiguous. Looked up from germline, CDR1 is SGHTS and CDR2 is YDEGEE. The V end was cut by 2 bases, the J end by 3 bases, with 18 bases between. This CDR3 has 17 residues. Full variable domain (missing parts from reference TRBV5-8 and TRBJ2-1): EAGVTQSPTHLIKTRGQQATLRCSPISGHTSVYWYQQALGLGLQFLLWYDEGEERNRGNFPPRFSGRQFPNYSSELNVNALELEDSALYLCASSFGPPRQDYNEQFFGPGTRLTVL.

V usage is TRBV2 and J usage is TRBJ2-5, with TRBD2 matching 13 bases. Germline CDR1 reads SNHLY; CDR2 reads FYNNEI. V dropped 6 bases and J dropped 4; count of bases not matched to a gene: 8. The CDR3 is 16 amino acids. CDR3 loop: CASRQGLAGVRETQYF. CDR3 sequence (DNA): TGTGCCAGCAGGCAAGGACTAGCGGGGGTGCGAGAGACCCAGTACTTC. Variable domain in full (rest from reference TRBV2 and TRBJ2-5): EPEVTQTPSHQVTQMGQEVILRCVPISNHLYFYWYRQILGQKVEFLVSFYNNEISEKSEIFDDQFSVERPDGSNFTLKIRSTKLEDSAMYFCASRQGLAGVRETQYFGPGTRLLVL.

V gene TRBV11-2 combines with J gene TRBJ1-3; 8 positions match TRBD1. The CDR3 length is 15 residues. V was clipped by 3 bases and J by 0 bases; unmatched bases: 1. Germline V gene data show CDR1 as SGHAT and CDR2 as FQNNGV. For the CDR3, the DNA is TGTGCCAGCAGCTTCACAGGGGGCTCTGGAAACACCATATATTTT. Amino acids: CASSFTGGSGNTIYF.

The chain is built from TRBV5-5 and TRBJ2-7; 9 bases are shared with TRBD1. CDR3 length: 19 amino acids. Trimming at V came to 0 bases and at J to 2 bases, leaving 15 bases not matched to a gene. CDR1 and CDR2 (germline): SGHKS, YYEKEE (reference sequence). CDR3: CASSLGRGQGTTVAYEQYF. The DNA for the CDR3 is TGTGCCAGCAGCTTGGGCCGTGGACAGGGGACTACGGTGGCCTACGAGCAGTACTTC.